The clone carrying this TCR beta chain was counted between two and nine times. Its antigen is as yet unknown. This CDR3 is 12 amino acids long. Germline assignment: CDR1 SGHDN and CDR2 FVKESK. Trimming shortened V by 8 bases and J by 2 bases, and 10 bases separated the two germline ends. This specimen comes from a study of regulatory T cells in long-lasting Graves disease. General study points: No thyroid tissue was studied; the work used peripheral blood only.

Time point denoted: persistent/refractory GD, antithyroid drugs over 5 years with positive TRAb. The TCR library was made from RNA extracted from PBMCs. Blood from the periphery, nine milliliters in all, was drawn into EDTA tubes. Investigators prepared the TCR beta libraries by applying iRepertoire HTBI primers and Arm-PCR of CDR3 regions. TCRdb passed the multiplex PCR reads through MiXCR, listing each CDR3 protein once. The repertoire consists of about 340,000 distinct CDR3 sequences, with about 18% occurring once and the leading ten covering 29%. V is TRBV14 and J is TRBJ2-7, with a possible D match to TRBD1 (6 bases). Sample: peripheral blood mononuclear cells (PBMCs), taken when the disease was refractory, from a patient treated with antithyroid drugs. This TCR came from a female donor with Graves disease. The CDR3 loop is CASGTKAYEQYF. CDR3 nucleotides: TGTGCCAGCGGGACAAAGGCCTACGAGCAGTACTTC. The full variable domain, rest sourced from reference TRBV14 and TRBJ2-7, is EAGVTQFPSHSVIEKGQTVTLRCDPISGHDNLYWYRRVMGKEIKFLLHFVKESKQDESGMPNNRFLAERTGGTYSTLKVQPAELEDSGVYFCASGTKAYEQYFGPGTRLTVT.